The source of this T cell receptor (beta chain) is a study of T cell responses to AZD1222 COVID-19 vaccine. The CDR3 is made up of 17 amino acids. Germline CDR1 is SEHNR and CDR2 is FQNEAQ (reference sequence). The V end lost 5 bases, the J end lost 5 bases, and 24 bases lay between the germline ends. Profiling relied on immunoSEQ multiplex PCR, and the TCRdb table lists in-frame clones only, not all of them. The data show fewer than 180,000 clones, roughly 90% seen once. This clonotype originated in an adult who received the AZD1222 COVID-19 vaccine. J is TRBJ1-2 and V is TRBV7-9, with a weak D call TRBD1 (5 bases). This material consisted of peripheral blood, taken 28 days after the second AZD1222 dose. CDR3 sequence reads: CASSRIPPPAGRYGYTF. The CDR3 nucleotides are TGTGCCAGCAGCCGTATCCCCCCTCCCGCAGGGCGATATGGCTACACCTTC.